This T cell receptor beta chain was recovered during a study of CD8 T cells in Susac syndrome. The RNA, about 0.45 to 1 ug, was put through reverse transcription using random hexamers. MiXCR, run by TCRdb on the immunoSEQ multiplex PCR reads, gives a single entry per CDR3 protein. In the table there are roughly 150,000 distinct CDR3 sequences, approximately 93% of which are singletons. Negative isolation yielded CD4+ and CD8+ T cells, and FACS enriched TEMRA cells. The length of the CDR3 is 12 residues. Germline CDR1 DFQATT, CDR2 SNEGSKA (reference sequence). V was shortened by 3 bases and J by 5 bases, with 10 bases between the two germline ends.

J is TRBJ2-5 and V is TRBV20-1; D ambiguous. The TCR was taken from a human donor with multiple sclerosis. Sequenced: CD4+ T cells from PBMCs. CDR3 coding DNA: TGCAGTGCTAGGGAAGGCCTCGAGACCCAGTACTTC. This encodes CSAREGLETQYF.